Presented here are 32 T cell receptor beta chains from one specimen sequenced in a study of metastatic and nonmetastatic thyroid tumors. TCRdb re-called clones via MiXCR from the PCR reads. The sample carries 32,000 or so clones, about 15% recorded once. All patients were untreated before thyroid surgery. Input material: blood. Every receptor here comes from a male donor with papillary thyroid cancer or a benign thyroid nodule (not recorded which). Some clones in this sample may be carry-over from other donors' samples.

This clone came up many times. The chain uses TRBV3-1 and TRBJ1-1; TRBD1 might be the D (5 bases). V was pared by 4 bases and J by 1 base, with 10 bases between. The CDR3 totals 14 residues. CDR1 is LGHDT and CDR2 is YNNKEL in the germline V gene (reference sequence). The CDR3 is CASSRGHQNTEAFF. The CDR3 region has the DNA TGTGCCAGCAGCCGAGGACACCAGAACACTGAAGCTTTCTTT.

This clone was observed at least ten times. The chain has TRBV29-1 and TRBJ1-5; 7 nucleotides agree with TRBD1. Trimming took 1 base from V and 5 from J; bases not matched to a gene: 2. The CDR3 has 13 residues. CDR1 and CDR2 (germline): SQVTM, ANQGSEA. The CDR3 nucleotides are TGCAGCGTTGAAGTCGACAGGGATCAGCCCCAGCATTTT. It yields the protein CSVEVDRDQPQHF.

In regard to this clone: One end of the junction does not line up with germline, which may come from a read error. CDR3 sequence (DNA): TGCGCCAGCAGGGAGGGACGGACGAACACTGAAGCTTTCTTT. Amino acid sequence: CASREGRTNTEAFF. The V gene is TRBV6-2 or TRBV6-3, the J gene TRBJ1-1, with D maybe TRBD1 (5 bases). Looked up from germline, CDR1 is MNHEY and CDR2 is SVGEGT. This CDR3 has 14 amino acids.

Concerning this clone itself: A much larger clone sits a single nucleotide away, making a read error possible. The same CDR3 is also encoded by other DNA sequences in this sample. CDR3 amino acids: CASSQDRVSENNEQFF. DNA for the CDR3: TGTGCCAGCAGCCAAGATCGGGTCAGCGAGAACAATGAGCAGTTCTTC. The J gene is TRBJ2-1, the V gene TRBV4-2; D gene ambiguous. The CDR3 has 16 amino acids. Germline V gene sequence: CDR1 LGHNA, CDR2 YNFKEQ. The ends were cut back, 0 bases at V and 5 bases at J, with 14 bases in the middle.

This chain joins TRBV7-8 and TRBJ2-3, with 7 bases that match TRBD2. Germline lookup yields CDR1 SGHVS and CDR2 FQNEAQ. This CDR3 has 17 amino acids. With V trimmed by 8 bases and J by 1 base, 15 bases remained unmatched. The CDR3, as DNA: TGTGCCAGCGTCCTCGGCAGGGACTACTCTGGCACAGATACGCAGTATTTT. Translating gives CASVLGRDYSGTDTQYF.

In this sample, this clone turned up a few times. This rearrangement joins TRBV12-3 or TRBV12-4 to TRBJ2-7, with a weak D call TRBD1 (6 bases). The CDR3 consists of 12 residues. V was pared by 5 bases and J by 5 bases, with 10 bases between. CDR3 sequence (DNA): TGTGCCAGCAGTACAGGGATAAACGAGCAGTACTTC. The encoded protein is CASSTGINEQYF.

This clone appeared many times. The V and J genes are TRBV2 and TRBJ2-3; D gene unclear. The germline CDR1 and CDR2 sequences are SNHLY and FYNNEI. Trimming removed 3 bases from V and 0 bases from J, with 4 bases in between. The CDR3 consists of 13 residues. This CDR3 reads CASSERSTDTQYF. CDR3 nucleotides: TGTGCCAGCAGTGAGCGGAGCACAGATACGCAGTATTTT.

This clone was recorded many times. The J gene is TRBJ2-1, the V gene TRBV10-3, with 11 bases fitting TRBD2. There are 17 residues in the CDR3. V trimming: 2 bases; J trimming: 7 bases; junction bases outside the gene matches: 10. The germline V gene encodes CDR1 ENHRY and CDR2 SYGVKD. The chain's CDR3 is CAISEPTGLAGGNEQFF. The DNA for the CDR3 is TGTGCCATCAGTGAGCCCACCGGGCTAGCGGGGGGTAATGAGCAGTTCTTC.

This clone was detected many times. V and J are TRBV20-1 and TRBJ2-7; TRBD1 is a possible D gene (6 bases). The CDR3 loop spans 15 amino acids. In germline, CDR1 is DFQATT, CDR2 SNEGSKA (reference sequence). V lost 2 bases, J lost 6 bases, and 20 bases lay in between. The DNA for the CDR3 is TGCAGTGCTAGACCCGTTCAGGGGCTCATCTCCGAGCAGTACTTC. Its translation: CSARPVQGLISEQYF.

This clone has ten or more counts. V gene TRBV11-3 combines with J gene TRBJ2-1, with D possibly being TRBD1 or TRBD2 (5 bases each). CDR1 and CDR2 (germline): SGHNT, YENEEA. The CDR3 is 15 amino acids. V dropped 5 bases and J dropped 3 bases, with 14 bases sitting between them. CDR3 coding DNA: TGTGCCAGCAGCGTAGGGGACCACAGCTACAATGAGCAGTTCTTC. It specifies CASSVGDHSYNEQFF. Supplemented by reference TRBV11-3 and TRBJ2-1, the full variable domain reads EAGVVQSPRYKIIEKKQPVAFWCNPISGHNTLYWYLQNLGQGPELLIRYENEEAVDDSQLPKDRFSAERLKGVDSTLKIQPAELGDSAVYLCASSVGDHSYNEQFFGPGTRLTVL.

There are many counts of this clone. This chain connects TRBV4-1 to TRBJ1-2, with a weak D call TRBD1 (6 bases). Germline CDR1 MGHRA, CDR2 YSYEKL. This CDR3 is built from 18 residues. The V gene lost 1 base and the J gene lost 4 bases, with 22 bases spanning the gap. The CDR3 sequence: CASSQATNVGGQGYGYTF. In DNA form, the CDR3 reads TGCGCCAGCAGCCAAGCAACTAACGTCGGGGGCCAAGGCTATGGCTACACCTTC.

This clone has a count of ten or more. This rearrangement joins TRBV20-1 to TRBJ2-1; 14 nucleotides align to TRBD2. CDR3 size: 14 residues. The V gene's germline CDR1 is DFQATT and CDR2 SNEGSKA (reference sequence). The CDR3 coding sequence is TGCAGCCCCACGGGACTAGCGGGGGCCAATGAGCAGTTCTTC. Its protein is CSPTGLAGANEQFF.

This clone was seen many times. V usage is TRBV2 and J usage is TRBJ2-3; 11 nucleotides agree with TRBD2. The V gene's germline CDR1 is SNHLY and CDR2 FYNNEI. V was pared by 6 bases and J by 3 bases, with 8 bases of the junction left unmatched. The CDR3 is made up of 16 amino acids. The DNA of the CDR3 is TGTGCCAGCAGGGCACGACTAGCGGGAATGACAGATACGCAGTATTTT. Residues: CASRARLAGMTDTQYF.

The table lists this clone with many counts. The J gene is TRBJ1-6, the V gene TRBV4-1; 8 bases agree with TRBD1. The CDR3 length is 15 residues. The junction had 5 bases not matched to a gene; V was cut back by 0 bases and J by 10 bases. In germline, CDR1 is MGHRA, CDR2 YSYEKL. CDR3 protein: CASSQDRGTGSPLHF. CDR3 in DNA: TGCGCCAGCAGCCAAGACAGGGGGACAGGATCACCCCTCCACTTT.

This clone was recorded many times. The CDR3 loop is CASSDVSGSSDTQYF. DNA for the CDR3: TGTGCCAGCAGTGACGTTAGCGGGAGCTCAGATACGCAGTATTTT. The V and J genes are TRBV6-4 and TRBJ2-3; 9 positions agree with TRBD2. This CDR3 region has 15 residues. J was trimmed by 4 bases and V by 2 bases; bases with no gene match: 4. Germline values: CDR1 MRHNA, CDR2 SNTAGT.

This clone was seen ten or more times. The J gene is TRBJ2-2, the V gene TRBV3-1; no reliable D call. Germline assignment: CDR1 LGHDT and CDR2 YNNKEL (reference sequence). V lost 4 bases and J lost 2, with 8 bases in between. There are 14 residues in the CDR3. The CDR3 region is CASSLFTNTGELFF. Written as DNA, the CDR3 is TGTGCCAGCAGCCTATTTACCAACACCGGGGAGCTGTTTTTT. Filled out from reference TRBV3-1 and TRBJ2-2, the complete variable domain reads DTAVSQTPKYLVTQMGNDKSIKCEQNLGHDTMYWYKQDSKKFLKIMFSYNNKELIINETVPNRFSPKSPDKAHLNLHINSLELGDSAVYFCASSLFTNTGELFFGEGSRLTVL.

This clone was recorded only once. The genes are TRBV20-1 and TRBJ2-3; 7 nucleotides agree with TRBD2. The germline V gene encodes CDR1 DFQATT and CDR2 SNEGSKA (reference sequence). Unmatched junction bases numbered 11, after V lost 1 base and J lost 1 base. This CDR3 region has 17 residues. CDR3 in amino acids: CSARVIFSSGRTDTQYF. In DNA, the CDR3 is TGCAGTGCTAGAGTAATTTTTTCTAGCGGACGCACAGATACGCAGTATTTT.

This clone was counted ten times or more. The gene calls are TRBV2 and TRBJ2-2, with TRBD2 identical over 9 bases. CDR1 and CDR2 (germline): SNHLY, FYNNEI. CDR3 size: 18 residues. V shed 4 bases, J shed 2 bases, and the junction held 11 bases outside the gene matches. As DNA, the CDR3 is TGTGCCAGCAGTGCAATTCTTGCGGGGGGGCCCAACACCGGGGAGCTGTTTTTT. Translation: CASSAILAGGPNTGELFF.

In this sample, this clone turned up a few times. The chain is built from TRBV2 and TRBJ2-1; no firm D call. Deletions cut 4 bases from V and 4 bases from J, with 14 bases between. From germline, CDR1 is SNHLY and CDR2 FYNNEI. This CDR3 has 15 amino acids. The CDR3 DNA is TGTGCCAGCAGTGGCCGATTAGGGATTTACAATGAGCAGTTCTTC. Protein product: CASSGRLGIYNEQFF.

This clone has at least ten counts. The chain carries TRBV11-2 and TRBJ2-3; 8 bases map to TRBD2. V lost 5 bases and J lost 2; bases outside the gene matches: 6. This CDR3 comprises 15 residues. Per germline, CDR1 SGHAT and CDR2 FQNNGV. The CDR3 coding sequence is TGTGCCAGCAGCACAACGGGAGGGTTCACAGATACGCAGTATTTT. This sequence encodes CASSTTGGFTDTQYF. Using reference TRBV11-2 and TRBJ2-3 for the parts outside the CDR3, the full variable domain is EAGVAQSPRYKIIEKRQSVAFWCNPISGHATLYWYQQILGQGPKLLIQFQNNGVVDDSQLPKDRFSAERLKGVDSTLKIQPAKLEDSAVYLCASSTTGGFTDTQYFGPGTRLTVL.

The table lists this clone with many counts. The genes are TRBV5-6 and TRBJ1-3; D ambiguous. V was shortened by 0 bases and J by 4 bases, with 8 bases between the two germline ends. From germline, CDR1 is SGHDT and CDR2 YYEEEE. CDR3 length equals 14 residues. The CDR3 reads CASSLDYLGNTIYF. The CDR3 DNA sequence: TGTGCCAGCAGCTTGGACTACTTAGGAAACACCATATATTTT. Filled out from reference TRBV5-6 and TRBJ1-3, the complete variable domain reads DAGVTQSPTHLIKTRGQQVTLRCSPKSGHDTVSWYQQALGQGPQFIFQYYEEEERQRGNFPDRFSGHQFPNYSSELNVNALLLGDSALYLCASSLDYLGNTIYFGEGSWLTVV.

This clone was recorded many times. This chain joins TRBV7-2 and TRBJ2-3; D remains ambiguous. Germline V CDR1 and CDR2: SGHTA, FQGNSA. There are 11 residues in the CDR3. V gave up 5 bases and J gave up 0 bases, with 0 bases separating them. The CDR3 loop reads CASSSTDTQYF. The CDR3 nucleotides read TGTGCCAGCAGCAGCACAGATACGCAGTATTTT.

This chain connects TRBV19 to TRBJ1-2; perhaps TRBD1 as D (5 bases). V shed 4 bases and J shed 3 bases, with 12 bases lying between them. Germline CDR1 and CDR2: LNHDA and SQIVND (reference sequence). This CDR3 region has 14 residues. The CDR3 reads CASSTEGPDYGYTF. CDR3 DNA sequence: TGTGCCAGTAGTACGGAGGGACCTGACTATGGCTACACCTTC.

This sequence joins TRBV7-9 and TRBJ2-5; 8 bases align to TRBD2. CDR1 and CDR2 from the germline V gene are SEHNR and FQNEAQ (reference sequence). CDR3 length: 15 amino acids. Unmatched junction bases numbered 4, after V lost 1 base and J lost 3 bases. The CDR3, as DNA: TGTGCCAGCAGCTTAGATCCGGGACTAGAAGAGACCCAGTACTTC. Translated, it gives CASSLDPGLEETQYF.

This clone was counted many times. The chain links TRBV9 to TRBJ2-2; the match to TRBD1 covers 7 bases. The CDR3 loop spans 15 amino acids. Losses at the gene ends were 4 bases for V and 4 bases for J; bases not matched to a gene: 7. Germline V lookup: CDR1 SGDLS, CDR2 YYNGEE. CDR3 loop: CASSITGVGTGELFF. CDR3 DNA: TGTGCCAGCAGCATCACAGGGGTTGGCACCGGGGAGCTGTTTTTT.

V and J are TRBV6-2 or TRBV6-3 and TRBJ1-5; D gene ambiguous. CDR1 is MNHEY, CDR2 SVGEGT, per germline. The germline V and J ends were trimmed by 2 bases and 7 bases, with 6 bases remaining between them. The CDR3 is 12 amino acids. CDR3 region: CASSYGEQPQHF. The CDR3 bases are TGTGCCAGCAGTTACGGGGAACAGCCCCAGCATTTT.

This sequence joins TRBV6-2 or TRBV6-3 and TRBJ2-7, with D perhaps assigned TRBD1 or TRBD2 (5 bases each). The V gene's germline CDR1 is MNHEY and CDR2 SVGEGT. This CDR3 comprises 15 residues. The V end was cut by 0 bases, the J end by 2 bases, with 11 bases between. The CDR3 reads CASSYSGQGPYEQYF. CDR3 in DNA: TGTGCCAGCAGTTACTCGGGCCAGGGACCCTACGAGCAGTACTTC.

Many counts were recorded for this clone. The chain has TRBV3-1 and TRBJ2-7, with 7 bases matching TRBD1. CDR1 is LGHDT and CDR2 is YNNKEL in the germline V gene (reference sequence). The V gene end was trimmed by 0 bases and the J gene end by 5 bases; junction bases not matched to a gene: 7. CDR3 length: 15 residues. Here the CDR3 DNA reads TGTGCCAGCAGCCAAGACCCAGTAGGGGGCGACGAGCAGTACTTC. Translation: CASSQDPVGGDEQYF.

This clone was counted once. The CDR3 DNA reads as TGCGCCAGCAGCTTGGGGAGGGGGCGAGAGACCCAGTACTTC. This translates into CASSLGRGRETQYF. The V and J genes are TRBV5-1 and TRBJ2-5, with a tentative D call TRBD1 (7 bases). V lost 0 bases and J 4 bases, leaving 10 bases between the germline ends. Germline V gene data show CDR1 as SGHRS and CDR2 as YFSETQ. The CDR3 loop spans 14 amino acids.

This clone has a count of ten or more. The chain joins TRBV27 to TRBJ2-3; maybe TRBD2 (7 bases). Trimming pared 2 bases from V and 9 bases from J, leaving 18 bases between. CDR3 length equals 15 residues. In germline, CDR1 is MNHEY, CDR2 SMNVEV (reference sequence). The CDR3 sequence is CASSLTGRGPPTQYF. The CDR3 coding sequence is TGTGCCAGCAGTTTAACTGGGCGGGGGCCTCCGACGCAGTATTTT.

This clone has a handful of counts. A much larger clone lies one base from this, so it may be a read error. This specimen includes other DNA sequences encoding the same CDR3. The chain uses TRBV5-6 and TRBJ1-1, with D perhaps TRBD1 (5 bases). The CDR3 length is 14 residues. The germline V and J ends were trimmed by 0 bases and 4 bases, with 10 bases remaining between them. Looked up from germline, CDR1 is SGHDT and CDR2 is YYEEEE. The CDR3 sequence is CASSLAGGSTEAFF. CDR3 DNA sequence: TGTGCCAGCAGCTTGGCCGGGGGTAGCACTGAAGCTTTCTTT.

CDR3 coding DNA: TGTGCCGCAGCGGGGGTGGGGAGATATGGCTACACCTTC. Protein sequence: CAAAGVGRYGYTF. The chain links TRBV5-4 to TRBJ1-2; D may be TRBD1 (5 bases). Trimming shortened V by 10 bases and J by 5 bases, and 18 bases separated the two germline ends. Germline V gives CDR1 SGHNT, CDR2 YYREEE (reference sequence). The CDR3 spans 13 residues.